A selection of T cell receptor beta chains follows, all from one sample in a study of T cells in Graves' hyperthyroidism and ophthalmopathy. Each CDR3 protein gets one entry after TCRdb re-called the multiplex PCR reads with MiXCR. The table has 350,000 to 450,000 distinct CDR3 sequences, approximately 18% seen once. Sample: blood. These receptors all come from a woman aged 25-40 years with Graves' hyperthyroidism that later progressed to Graves' ophthalmopathy. The CDR3 runs from the conserved cysteine through the conserved F or W. Each record gives: V gene, CDR3 protein.

TRBV5-1,CASSLDGTSGYEQYF
TRBV5-1,CASSTGQVPMVQFF
TRBV6-1,CASRANYGYTF
TRBV20-1,CSAPHPGGTDTQYF
TRBV20-1,CSAAGGNYNEQFF
TRBV20-1,CSARSLQEASLNQPQHF
TRBV5-1,CASSLVGPSNTEAFF
TRBV13,CASSFTSGRDRYEQYF
TRBV4-3,CASSQEAGGNSPLHF
TRBV20-1,CSASNRASGTYEQYF
TRBV7-9,CASSRGLGTGELFF
TRBV7-9,CASSHLDRDNEQFF
TRBV2,CASTSSYNEQFF
TRBV24-1,CATSDPLDANTGELFF
TRBV6-1,CASTLVGVAYEQYF